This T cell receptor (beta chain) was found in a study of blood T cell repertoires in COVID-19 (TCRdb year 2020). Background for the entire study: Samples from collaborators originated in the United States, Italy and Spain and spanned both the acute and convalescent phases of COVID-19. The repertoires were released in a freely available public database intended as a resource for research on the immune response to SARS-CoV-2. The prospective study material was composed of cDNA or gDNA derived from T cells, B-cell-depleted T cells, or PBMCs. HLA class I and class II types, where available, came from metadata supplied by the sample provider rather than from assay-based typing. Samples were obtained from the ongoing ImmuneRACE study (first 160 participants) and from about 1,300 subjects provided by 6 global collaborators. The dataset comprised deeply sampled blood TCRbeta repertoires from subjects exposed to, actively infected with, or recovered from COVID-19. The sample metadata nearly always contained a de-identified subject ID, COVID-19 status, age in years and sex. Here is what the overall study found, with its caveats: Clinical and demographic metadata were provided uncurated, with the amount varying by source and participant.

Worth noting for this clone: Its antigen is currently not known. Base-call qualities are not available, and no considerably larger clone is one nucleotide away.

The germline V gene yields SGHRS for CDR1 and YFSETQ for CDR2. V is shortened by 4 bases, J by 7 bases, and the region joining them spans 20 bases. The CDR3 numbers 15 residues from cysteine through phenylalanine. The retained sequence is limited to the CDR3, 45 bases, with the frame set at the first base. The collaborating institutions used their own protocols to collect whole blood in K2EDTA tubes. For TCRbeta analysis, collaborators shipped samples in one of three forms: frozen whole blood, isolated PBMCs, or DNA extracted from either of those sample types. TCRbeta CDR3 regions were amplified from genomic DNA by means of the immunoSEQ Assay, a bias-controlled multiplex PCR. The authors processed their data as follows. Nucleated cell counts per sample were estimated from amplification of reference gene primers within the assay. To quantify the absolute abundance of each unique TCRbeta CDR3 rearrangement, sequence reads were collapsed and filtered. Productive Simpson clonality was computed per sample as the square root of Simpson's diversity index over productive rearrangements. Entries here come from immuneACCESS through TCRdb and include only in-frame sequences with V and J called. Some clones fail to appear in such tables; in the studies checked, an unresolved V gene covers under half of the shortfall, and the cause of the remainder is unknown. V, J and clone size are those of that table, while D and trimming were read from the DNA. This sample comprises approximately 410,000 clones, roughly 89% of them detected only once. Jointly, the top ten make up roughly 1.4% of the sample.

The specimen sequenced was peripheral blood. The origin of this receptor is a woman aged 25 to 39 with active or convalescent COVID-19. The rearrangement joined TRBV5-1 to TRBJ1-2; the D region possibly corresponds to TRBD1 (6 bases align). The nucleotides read TGCGCCAGCAGCGCCATTGGCAGGGGTGAGGGTGGCTACACCTTC. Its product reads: CASSAIGRGEGGYTF.